These T cell receptor beta chains were read from a single sample in a study of blood T cell repertoires in COVID-19. Some clones are missing from TCRdb's copy, which holds only in-frame ones; the method was immunoSEQ multiplex PCR. Among about 400,000 clones listed, around 86% were seen once. Sequenced sample: peripheral blood. These receptors were taken from a woman aged 30 to 39 with active or convalescent COVID-19. Each CDR3 is given with its conserved first and last residue. The order of the fields is J gene, V gene, D gene, clone size, CDR3 protein, CDR3 DNA. A D gene is named only where the DNA matches it firmly. Part of the rows lack a size; the others show once, few, many or a class for expanded clones.

TRBJ2-2 | TRBV3-1/TRBV3-2 | TRBD1 | NA | CASKLRDRSEGELFF | TGTGCCAGCAAACTCCGGGACAGGTCGGAGGGGGAGCTGTTTTTT
TRBJ2-7 | TRBV5-1 | TRBD1 | NA | CASRLGTGVTYEQYF | TGCGCCAGCAGACTCGGGACAGGGGTAACCTACGAGCAGTACTTC
TRBJ1-5 | TRBV6-2/TRBV6-3 | TRBD1 | NA | CASSSGQGRWVNQPQHF | TGTGCCAGCAGTTCCGGACAGGGAAGATGGGTCAATCAGCCCCAGCATTTT
TRBJ2-5 | TRBV6-1 | NA | NA | CASSEEKFGARETQYF | TGTGCCAGCAGTGAAGAGAAGTTTGGGGCTCGAGAGACCCAGTACTTC
TRBJ2-7 | TRBV5-1 | NA | NA | CASSGTTYEQYF | TGCGCCAGCAGCGGGACAACCTACGAGCAGTACTTC
TRBJ1-4 | TRBV6-1 | NA | NA | CASSEGGLNEKLFF | TGTGCCAGCAGTGAGGGGGGGCTGAATGAAAAACTGTTTTTT
TRBJ1-2 | TRBV12-3/TRBV12-4 | NA | NA | CASSPQKNYGYTF | TGTGCCAGCAGCCCACAAAAAAACTATGGCTACACCTTC
TRBJ1-2 | TRBV14 | TRBD1 | NA | CASSQDGTGAYGYTF | TGTGCCAGCAGCCAAGACGGGACAGGAGCCTATGGCTACACCTTC
TRBJ1-5 | TRBV6-5 | TRBD1 | NA | CASRYRGDQPQHF | TGTGCCAGCAGGTACAGGGGCGATCAGCCCCAGCATTTT
TRBJ2-5 | TRBV29-1 | TRBD1 | NA | CSVTGTGQETQYF | TGCAGCGTTACCGGGACAGGGCAAGAGACCCAGTACTTC
TRBJ1-6 | TRBV5-1 | TRBD1 | NA | CASSLEGQVGNSPLHF | TGCGCCAGCAGCTTGGAAGGACAGGTGGGGAATTCACCCCTCCACTTT
TRBJ1-3 | TRBV7-6 | TRBD1 | NA | CASSTTGTADTIYF | TGTGCCAGCAGCACCACAGGGACAGCAGACACCATATATTTT
TRBJ1-1 | TRBV19 | TRBD1 | NA | CASSMFGTGLNTEAFF | TGTGCCAGTAGTATGTTTGGGACAGGGTTGAACACTGAAGCTTTCTTT
TRBJ2-7 | TRBV3-1/TRBV3-2 | NA | NA | CASSQVSGYEQYF | TGTGCCAGCAGCCAAGTAAGCGGCTACGAGCAGTACTTC
TRBJ1-2 | TRBV28 | TRBD1 | NA | CASSPGQGIYYGYTF | TGTGCCAGCAGTCCCGGACAGGGAATATACTATGGCTACACCTTC
TRBJ2-7 | TRBV6-2/TRBV6-3 | TRBD2 | NA | CASSYTRGSGPTYEQYF | TGTGCCAGCAGTTATACCCGAGGTAGCGGGCCTACCTACGAGCAGTACTTC
TRBJ1-2 | TRBV5-5 | TRBD1 | NA | CASSYRTGSDYGYTF | TGTGCCAGTTCGTATAGGACAGGGAGCGACTATGGCTACACCTTC
TRBJ2-1 | TRBV6-1 | TRBD1 | NA | CASSEASGTGGQEQFF | TGTGCCAGCAGTGAAGCTTCCGGGACAGGGGGCCAGGAGCAGTTCTTC
TRBJ1-5 | TRBV7-8 | NA | NA | CASSLGAREYQPQHF | TGTGCCAGCAGCTTAGGGGCCAGAGAGTATCAGCCCCAGCATTTT
TRBJ1-2 | TRBV6-5 | NA | NA | CASTPSPNYGYTF | TGTGCCAGCACCCCATCCCCAAACTATGGCTACACCTTC
TRBJ2-7 | TRBV4-1 | TRBD1 | NA | CASSQERTGPIYEQYF | TGCGCCAGCAGCCAAGAGCGGACAGGGCCCATCTACGAGCAGTACTTC
TRBJ2-1 | TRBV6-5 | TRBD1 | once | CASRTDRVDTEQFF | TGTGCCAGCAGAACGGACAGGGTTGACACTGAGCAGTTCTTC
TRBJ1-6 | TRBV27 | NA | NA | CASSSLTVYNSPLHF | TGTGCCAGCAGCTCTCTTACAGTATATAATTCACCCCTCCACTTT